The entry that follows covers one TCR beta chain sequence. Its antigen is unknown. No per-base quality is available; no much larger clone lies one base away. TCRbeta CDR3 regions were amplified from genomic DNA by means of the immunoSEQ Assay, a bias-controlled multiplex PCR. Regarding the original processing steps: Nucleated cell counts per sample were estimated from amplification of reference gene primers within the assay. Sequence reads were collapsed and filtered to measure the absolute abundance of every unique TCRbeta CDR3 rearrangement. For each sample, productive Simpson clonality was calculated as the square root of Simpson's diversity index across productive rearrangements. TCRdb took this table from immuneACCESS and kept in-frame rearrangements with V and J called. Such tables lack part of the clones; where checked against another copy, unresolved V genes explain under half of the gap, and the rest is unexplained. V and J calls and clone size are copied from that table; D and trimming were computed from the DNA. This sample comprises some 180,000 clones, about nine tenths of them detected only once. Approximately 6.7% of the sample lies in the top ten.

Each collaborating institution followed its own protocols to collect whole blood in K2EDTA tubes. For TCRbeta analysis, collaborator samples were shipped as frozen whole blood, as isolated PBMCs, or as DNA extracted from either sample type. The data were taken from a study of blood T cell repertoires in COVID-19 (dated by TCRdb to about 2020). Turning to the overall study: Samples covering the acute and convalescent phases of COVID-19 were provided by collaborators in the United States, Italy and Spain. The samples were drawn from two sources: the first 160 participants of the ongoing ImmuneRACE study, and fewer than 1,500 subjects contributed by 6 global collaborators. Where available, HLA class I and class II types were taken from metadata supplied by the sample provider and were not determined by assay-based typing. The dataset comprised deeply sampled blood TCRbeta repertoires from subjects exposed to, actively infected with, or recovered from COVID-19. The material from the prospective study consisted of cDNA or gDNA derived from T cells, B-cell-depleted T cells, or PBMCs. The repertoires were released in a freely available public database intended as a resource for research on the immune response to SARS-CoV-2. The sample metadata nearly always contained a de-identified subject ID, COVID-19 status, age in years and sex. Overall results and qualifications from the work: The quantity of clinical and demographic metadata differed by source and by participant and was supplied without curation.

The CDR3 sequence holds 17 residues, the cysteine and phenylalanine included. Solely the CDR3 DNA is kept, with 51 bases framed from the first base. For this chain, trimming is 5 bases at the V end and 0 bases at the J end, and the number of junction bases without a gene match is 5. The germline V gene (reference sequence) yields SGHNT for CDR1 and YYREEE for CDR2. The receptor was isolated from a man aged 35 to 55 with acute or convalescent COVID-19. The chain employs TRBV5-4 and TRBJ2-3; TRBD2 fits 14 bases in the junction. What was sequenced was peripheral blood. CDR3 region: CASRRTSGGFSTDTQYF. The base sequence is TGTGCCAGCAGGCGGACTAGCGGGGGGTTTAGCACAGATACGCAGTATTTT.